This T cell receptor (beta chain) stems from a study of cytomegalovirus exposure and HLA in healthy donors. This PCR relied on a set of 60 Vbeta primers and 13 Jbeta primers. In the original processing: Roughly 12 million shared chains were among approximately 87 million unique TCR beta chains counted in a later analysis. The repertoire was sequenced with immunoSEQ multiplex PCR; TCRdb's copy has only in-frame clones and lacks some. The V and J calls and the clone size are those of that table, but D and trimming were determined from the DNA. The sample lists some 170,000 clones; about 80% were seen once. The table lists this clone with a few counts. The target antigen is unknown. Points from the study as a whole: TCR beta V- and J-gene trimming, according to a later analysis, was linked to a missense DCLRE1C variant. Common viral pathogens (according to a later analysis) appeared linked to several of the most significant clusters.

There were likely unrecorded immune exposures, though donors were nominally healthy when sampled. Losses at the gene ends were 4 bases for V and 7 bases for J; bases not matched to a gene: 12. Germline V gene data show CDR1 as SGHTA and CDR2 as FQGNSA. The CDR3 is made up of 16 amino acids. V usage is TRBV7-2 and J usage is TRBJ2-1; 8 bases are a match to TRBD2. This TCR derives from a woman aged 45-65 years in good health and CMV-seronegative. The sequencing input was PBMCs. As DNA, the CDR3 is TGTGCCAGCAGCTCCTCCGGCGGGGGGCCACGGAATGAGCAGTTCTTC. Translation gives CASSSSGGGPRNEQFF.